The next 21 T cell receptor beta chains were all read from a single sample in a study of long-term antiretroviral therapy in people with HIV. Researchers ran immunoSEQ v3.0 at survey level. The protocol was immunoSEQ multiplex PCR, while the TCRdb copy is restricted to in-frame clones and leaves out a portion. The sample has about 15,000 clones; more than 65% are singletons. The sequencing used unsorted PBMCs, collected around 1.2 years before starting antiretroviral therapy. These receptors all stem from a man aged 25 to 40 with HIV.

The chain couples TRBV11-2 to TRBJ1-3; D perhaps matches TRBD1 (5 bases). V was shortened by 4 bases and J by 4 bases, with 8 bases between the two germline ends. The CDR3 covers 13 residues. The germline gives CDR1 SGHAT, CDR2 FQNNGV. The chain's CDR3 is CASSSDSGNTIYF. DNA of the CDR3: TGTGCCAGCAGCTCTGACAGCGGAAACACCATATATTTT.

The chain uses TRBV18 and TRBJ2-5; 7 nucleotides line up with TRBD2. The better agreement between TRBJ2-7 and the DNA end casts doubt on the J call. Per germline, CDR1 KGHSH and CDR2 LQKENI. CDR3 length: 15 amino acids. CDR3 nucleotide sequence: TGTGCCAGCTCACCACTCAGCGGGACGGGGAACGAGCAGTACTTC. Translation: CASSPLSGTGNEQYF.

The chain joins TRBV6-1 to TRBJ2-3; TRBD2 aligns across 8 bases. This CDR3 spans 14 amino acids. Germline trimming cut 7 bases from V and 1 base from J; bases unmatched to any gene: 4. Germline V gene data show CDR1 as MNHNS and CDR2 as SASEGT. The CDR3: CASTGGQGTDTQYF. Written as DNA, the CDR3 is TGTGCCAGCACGGGGGGGCAGGGCACAGATACGCAGTATTTT.

This clone turned up a few times. The chain combines TRBV19 with TRBJ2-7, with 8 positions matching TRBD2. Germline loops: CDR1 LNHDA, CDR2 SQIVND (reference sequence). The ends lost 7 bases at V and 5 bases at J; junction bases unmatched: 7. The CDR3 is 13 amino acids. The CDR3 sequence: CASKGGRSDEQYF. CDR3 bases: TGTGCCAGTAAGGGCGGGAGGTCAGACGAGCAGTACTTC.

V and J are TRBV5-6 and TRBJ1-2; D ambiguous. Trimming left V 1 base short and J 6 bases short, with 10 bases between. The CDR3 is made up of 13 amino acids. Germline V lookup: CDR1 SGHDT, CDR2 YYEEEE. Here the CDR3 DNA reads TGTGCCAGCAGCTTGAGTACACCACATGGCTACACCTTC. Translated: CASSLSTPHGYTF.

This chain joins TRBV27 and TRBJ1-2; D gene uncertain. The CDR3 sequence is 15 residues long. The V and J ends lost 5 bases and 4 bases respectively, with 17 bases between them. The germline V gene has CDR1 MNHEY and CDR2 SMNVEV (reference sequence). The CDR3 here is CASSPREAEIYGYTF. DNA for the CDR3: TGTGCCAGCAGTCCCCGAGAGGCGGAAATCTATGGCTACACCTTC.

The chain's CDR3 is CASSYRVSGANQPQHF. DNA for the CDR3: TGTGCCAGCAGTTACCGCGTGTCAGGCGCTAATCAGCCCCAGCATTTT. This chain connects TRBV27 to TRBJ1-5; D remains unclear. V lost 4 bases and J lost 4, with 17 bases in between. Germline V CDR1 and CDR2: MNHEY, SMNVEV (reference sequence). The CDR3 consists of 16 residues.

The chain has TRBV7-2 and TRBJ1-1; D ambiguous. Germline V gives CDR1 SGHTA, CDR2 FQGNSA. Between the trimmed V and J ends, which lost 6 bases and 4 bases, there was a span of 15 bases. The CDR3 has 14 amino acids. CDR3 nucleotides: TGTGCCAGCAGTGTCACGGTTTGGGGCACTGAAGCTTTCTTT. This gives the protein CASSVTVWGTEAFF.

The rearrangement joins TRBV18 to TRBJ1-1, with TRBD1 identical over 9 bases. J was trimmed by 3 bases and V by 4 bases; bases with no gene match: 3. This CDR3 spans 14 amino acids. CDR1 KGHSH and CDR2 LQKENI come from the germline V gene. Written as DNA, the CDR3 is TGTGCCAGCTCACTACGGACAGGGGACACTGAAGCTTTCTTT. This encodes CASSLRTGDTEAFF. Full variable domain (missing parts from reference TRBV18 and TRBJ1-1): NAGVMQNPRHLVRRRGQEARLRCSPMKGHSHVYWYRQLPEEGLKFMVYLQKENIIDESGMPKERFSAEFPKEGPSILRIQQVVRGDSAAYFCASSLRTGDTEAFFGQGTRLTVV.

This clone has more than one count but fewer than ten. V gene TRBV22-1 combines with J gene TRBJ1-2. TRBV22-1 is a pseudogene. CDR3 size: 11 residues. The CDR3 region is CQARKTYGYTF. The CDR3 bases are TGTCAAGCGAGAAAGACCTATGGCTACACCTTC.

The chain joins TRBV20-1 to TRBJ2-1; no firm D call. The V gene's germline CDR1 is DFQATT and CDR2 SNEGSKA (reference sequence). This CDR3 comprises 11 residues. Deletions cut 5 bases from V and 10 bases from J, with 12 bases between. Here the CDR3 DNA reads TGCAGTGCTTATACCGGACCCGAGCAGTTCTTC. This gives the protein CSAYTGPEQFF.

The chain is built from TRBV27 and TRBJ2-7; 9 nucleotides align to TRBD1. The CDR3 consists of 15 residues. Germline V gene sequence: CDR1 MNHEY, CDR2 SMNVEV (reference sequence). The J segment lost 6 bases and the V segment lost 3 bases, leaving 9 bases of the junction unmatched. CDR3 nucleotides: TGTGCCAGCAGTTTGGTGGGACAGGGTACCCTCGAGCAGTACTTC. Its translation is CASSLVGQGTLEQYF.

The rearrangement links TRBV5-5 to TRBJ1-5, with 7 bases that match TRBD1. CDR1 and CDR2 from the germline V gene are SGHKS and YYEKEE (reference sequence). Trimming cost V 4 bases and J 4 bases; bases outside gene matches: 8. The CDR3 length is 15 residues. The chain's CDR3 is CASSTAGTENQPQHF. The CDR3 DNA reads TGTGCCAGCAGCACAGCCGGGACAGAGAATCAGCCCCAGCATTTT.

The V and J genes are TRBV29-1 and TRBJ2-2; tentatively, D is TRBD1 (6 bases). The CDR3 runs to 14 residues. Per the germline V gene, CDR1 is SQVTM and CDR2 is ANQGSEA. The V and J ends lost 4 bases and 5 bases respectively, with 14 bases between them. CDR3 sequence (DNA): TGCAGCGTTGTGCTGGGGGCGAGTACCGGGGAGCTGTTTTTT. Encoded protein: CSVVLGASTGELFF.

This chain links TRBV29-1 with TRBJ1-2, with a possible D match to TRBD1 (6 bases). Trimming left V 2 bases short and J 3 bases short, with 10 bases between. The germline gives CDR1 SQVTM, CDR2 ANQGSEA. The CDR3 runs to 13 residues. The CDR3 sequence: CSVEHSGDYGYTF. The CDR3, as DNA: TGCAGCGTTGAACACTCAGGGGACTATGGCTACACCTTC.

This clone turned up a few times. The V call is TRBV9, the J call TRBJ1-3; the match to TRBD1 covers 7 bases. The CDR3 extends over 15 amino acids. V dropped 3 bases and J dropped 2; count of bases not matched to a gene: 5. Germline-derived CDR1 and CDR2 are SGDLS and YYNGEE. The CDR3: CASSGGTAAGNTIYF. The CDR3 DNA is TGTGCCAGCAGCGGAGGGACAGCGGCTGGAAACACCATATATTTT.

V is TRBV7-3 and J is TRBJ1-1; D is possibly TRBD1 (6 bases). The V end was cut by 5 bases, the J end by 6 bases, with 13 bases between. CDR1 SGHTA and CDR2 FQGTGA come from the germline V gene. This CDR3 has 13 residues. The CDR3 DNA follows: TGTGCCAGCAGCCCCCACGGACAGTCTGAAGCTTTCTTT. This codes for CASSPHGQSEAFF.

V is TRBV18 and J is TRBJ2-3; 7 nucleotides align to TRBD1. The CDR3 covers 17 residues. Trimming at V came to 3 bases and at J to 6 bases, leaving 15 bases not matched to a gene. From germline, CDR1 is KGHSH and CDR2 LQKENI. CDR3 sequence reads: CASSPDRAVRYADTQYF. Written as DNA, the CDR3 is TGTGCCAGCTCACCTGACAGGGCTGTGCGATACGCGGATACGCAGTATTTT.

This clone was detected once. The chain employs TRBV2 and TRBJ2-1, with TRBD2 identical over 11 bases. This CDR3 is 16 amino acids long. J was trimmed by 6 bases and V by 1 base; bases with no gene match: 5. Germline lookup yields CDR1 SNHLY and CDR2 FYNNEI. CDR3 loop: CASSEGSLAGGNEQFF. The CDR3 nucleotides are TGTGCCAGCAGTGAAGGAAGTCTAGCGGGAGGCAATGAGCAGTTCTTC.

The genes are TRBV18 and TRBJ2-7, with D unresolved. The CDR3 is made up of 16 amino acids. Germline V CDR1 and CDR2: KGHSH, LQKENI. Trimming removed 0 bases from V and 0 bases from J, with 12 bases in between. In DNA form, the CDR3 reads TGTGCCAGCTCACCACCGATACCGCTGAGCTCCTACGAGCAGTACTTC. Encoded protein: CASSPPIPLSSYEQYF. The full variable domain, completed using reference TRBV18 and TRBJ2-7, is NAGVMQNPRHLVRRRGQEARLRCSPMKGHSHVYWYRQLPEEGLKFMVYLQKENIIDESGMPKERFSAEFPKEGPSILRIQQVVRGDSAAYFCASSPPIPLSSYEQYFGPGTRLTVT.

This chain links TRBV7-9 with TRBJ2-1; unclear D gene. V lost 1 base and J 8 bases, leaving 3 bases between the germline ends. Germline V gene sequence: CDR1 SEHNR, CDR2 FQNEAQ (reference sequence). The CDR3 totals 11 residues. The CDR3 DNA follows: TGTGCCAGCAGCTTAGGGGATGAGCAGTTCTTC. Its translation is CASSLGDEQFF.